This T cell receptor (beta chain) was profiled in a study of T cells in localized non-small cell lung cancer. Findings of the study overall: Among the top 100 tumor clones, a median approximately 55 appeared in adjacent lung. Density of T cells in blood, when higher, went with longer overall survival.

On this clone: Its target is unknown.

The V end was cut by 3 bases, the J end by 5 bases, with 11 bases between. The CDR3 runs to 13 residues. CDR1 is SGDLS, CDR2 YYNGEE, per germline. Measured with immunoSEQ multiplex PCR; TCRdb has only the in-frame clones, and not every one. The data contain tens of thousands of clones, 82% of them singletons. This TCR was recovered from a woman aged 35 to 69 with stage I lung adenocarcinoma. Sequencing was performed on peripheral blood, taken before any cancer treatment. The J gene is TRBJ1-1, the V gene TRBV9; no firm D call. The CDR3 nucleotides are TGTGCCAGCAGCGCCTATCCAAGGACTGAAGCTTTCTTT. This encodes CASSAYPRTEAFF.